This T cell receptor (beta chain) was sequenced for a study of a mutant IDH1 vaccine in newly diagnosed glioma. Study as a whole: Vaccine dosing followed radiotherapy by 4-6 weeks, or accompanied temozolomide cycles.

Generated by immunoSEQ multiplex PCR, the TCRdb table keeps only in-frame clones and is missing some. The table has approximately 35,000 clones, approximately 90% seen once. As for time point: week 23, last vaccination. Topical imiquimod was applied with each vaccine dose, which held 300 ug of mutant IDH1 20-mer peptide. Turning to this clone: The antigen is not known.

Trimming shortened V by 5 bases and J by 7 bases, and 6 bases separated the two germline ends. The CDR3 has 12 residues. Germline CDR1 is SNHLY and CDR2 is FYNNEI. The chain links TRBV2 to TRBJ1-6; D is unresolved. This material consisted of PBMCs, taken from a glioma patient whose treatment included an IDH1 peptide vaccine. This clonotype was obtained from a man aged 35-49 years with glioma. The CDR3 nucleotides read TGTGCCAGCAGTTTAGGGAATTCACCCCTCCACTTT. Its protein product is CASSLGNSPLHF.